Shown below are 5 T cell receptor beta chains from a single sample sequenced in a study of cytomegalovirus exposure and HLA in healthy donors. The PCR was carried out with 60 Vbeta primers and 13 Jbeta primers. Data came from immunoSEQ multiplex PCR; TCRdb stores just in-frame clones and leaves some out. The sample contains some 96,000 clones, 77% of which appear only once. The sample consisted of PBMCs. These receptors were taken from a female donor in good health and CMV-seronegative.

The chain has TRBV5-4 and TRBJ2-6, with 7 bases that match TRBD1. The germline V gene has CDR1 SGHNT and CDR2 YYREEE (reference sequence). The CDR3 is 17 amino acids. V dropped 3 bases and J dropped 0; count of bases not matched to a gene: 6. The CDR3, as DNA: TGTGCCAGCAGCTGGGGACAGAGGAGCTCTGGGGCCAACGTCCTGACTTTC. This sequence encodes CASSWGQRSSGANVLTF.

This clone was detected a few times. The chain employs TRBV7-9 and TRBJ1-2; D unresolved. The CDR3 contains 15 residues. Germline CDR1 and CDR2: SEHNR and FQNEAQ (reference sequence). V lost 3 bases, J lost 3 bases, and 14 bases lay in between. CDR3 DNA sequence: TGTGCCAGCAGCTTTAACGAGGTGTTGGACTATGGCTACACCTTC. This sequence encodes CASSFNEVLDYGYTF.

The V and J genes are TRBV6-5 and TRBJ2-4; possibly TRBD2 for D (7 bases). The V end was cut by 7 bases, the J end by 0 bases, with 13 bases between. The germline V gene has CDR1 MNHEY and CDR2 SVGAGI. The CDR3 runs 15 residues. The CDR3 region is CASMGGGLAKNIQYF. The CDR3 DNA is TGTGCCAGCATGGGGGGGGGCCTAGCCAAAAACATTCAGTACTTC.

This sequence joins TRBV6-1 and TRBJ2-1; 11 positions agree with TRBD2. Germline-derived CDR1 and CDR2 are MNHNS and SASEGT. J lost 4 bases, V lost 4 bases, and 12 bases had no gene match. The CDR3 is made up of 18 amino acids. DNA of the CDR3: TGTGCCAGCAGTGGACATAGCGGGAGGGCTTTCTATTACAATGAGCAGTTCTTC. Amino acid sequence: CASSGHSGRAFYYNEQFF.

The rearrangement uses TRBV6-4 and TRBJ2-1; 13 bases line up with TRBD2. V was clipped by 3 bases and J by 7 bases; unmatched bases: 3. The CDR3 sequence is 15 residues long. The V gene's germline CDR1 is MRHNA and CDR2 SNTAGT. In DNA form, the CDR3 reads TGTGCCAGCAGTGATGGGACTAGCGGGGAGAATGAGCAGTTCTTC. Translating gives CASSDGTSGENEQFF.